What follows are 12 T cell receptor beta chains derived from one specimen sequenced in a study of shared clonotypes between healthy human individuals. TCRdb keeps only in-frame clones here, not all; method: immunoSEQ multiplex PCR. The sample lists about 1.5 million clones, around 97% occurring once. Sequenced sample: naive CD4+ T cells sorted from blood. Subset denoted: CD45RA+ positively selected. The source of these receptors is a man under 40 in good health.

The chain joins TRBV27 to TRBJ2-7; the D gene is possibly TRBD2 (6 bases). CDR1 and CDR2 from the germline V gene are MNHEY and SMNVEV (reference sequence). The CDR3 consists of 14 residues. V shed 4 bases and J shed 5 bases, with 15 bases lying between them. The chain's CDR3 is CASSSPGLKNEQYF. CDR3 sequence (DNA): TGTGCCAGCAGTTCACCGGGACTTAAAAACGAGCAGTACTTC.

The chain has TRBV9 and TRBJ2-1; weak D call: TRBD1 (6 bases). Trimming shortened V by 4 bases and J by 0 bases, and 17 bases separated the two germline ends. This CDR3 is 17 amino acids long. Germline V lookup: CDR1 SGDLS, CDR2 YYNGEE. The CDR3 nucleotides are TGTGCCAGCAGCCCTAGAGGGGGTCTTAGCTCCTACAATGAGCAGTTCTTC. It translates to CASSPRGGLSSYNEQFF.

The chain uses TRBV9 and TRBJ2-5, with 8 positions matching TRBD1. Germline values: CDR1 SGDLS, CDR2 YYNGEE. The CDR3 has 14 amino acids. The V and J ends lost 3 bases and 5 bases, in that order; junction bases with no gene match: 6. CDR3 amino acids: CASSAQGVGETQYF. CDR3 nucleotides: TGTGCCAGCAGCGCACAGGGGGTGGGCGAGACCCAGTACTTC. The whole variable domain, filled in from reference TRBV9 and TRBJ2-5, reads DSGVTQTPKHLITATGQRVTLRCSPRSGDLSVYWYQQSLDQGLQFLIQYYNGEERAKGNILERFSAQQFPDLHSELNLSSLELGDSALYFCASSAQGVGETQYFGPGTRLLVL.

The CDR3 protein is CASSRSGSSYNEQFF. The CDR3 bases are TGCGCCAGCAGCCGTAGCGGTAGCTCCTACAATGAGCAGTTCTTC. The chain links TRBV4-1 to TRBJ2-1; maybe TRBD2 (6 bases). CDR1 MGHRA and CDR2 YSYEKL come from the germline V gene. The V end lost 4 bases, the J end lost 0 bases, and 10 bases lay between the germline ends. This CDR3 is 15 amino acids long.

This chain joins TRBV5-1 and TRBJ2-2; D not certain. The CDR3 sequence is 13 residues long. Germline V gene sequence: CDR1 SGHRS, CDR2 YFSETQ. V gave up 1 base and J gave up 6 bases, with 7 bases separating them. In DNA, the CDR3 is TGCGCCAGCAGCTTGAGACTCCCCGGGGAGCTGTTTTTT. Its protein is CASSLRLPGELFF.

The chain joins TRBV2 to TRBJ2-2, with 9 bases that match TRBD1. The trim removed 6 bases at V and 2 bases at J, leaving 4 bases unmatched. From germline, CDR1 is SNHLY and CDR2 FYNNEI. This CDR3 has 15 residues. The CDR3 spells CASSRDRVNTGELFF. The CDR3 coding sequence is TGTGCCAGCAGCCGGGACAGGGTTAACACCGGGGAGCTGTTTTTT.

The chain is built from TRBV27 and TRBJ2-7, with 10 bases lining up with TRBD2. Trimming at V came to 8 bases and at J to 5 bases, leaving 12 bases not matched to a gene. CDR1 MNHEY and CDR2 SMNVEV come from the germline V gene (reference sequence). The CDR3 sequence is 15 residues long. CDR3 loop: CASCTSSGRAHEQYF. The CDR3, as DNA: TGTGCCAGCTGTACCTCGAGCGGGAGGGCCCACGAGCAGTACTTC.

The V gene is TRBV18, the J gene TRBJ1-5; D gene ambiguous. Germline V gives CDR1 KGHSH, CDR2 LQKENI. This CDR3 spans 18 amino acids. Trimming removed 4 bases from V and 0 bases from J, with 19 bases in between. This chain's CDR3 is CASSQLAQTNPSNQPQHF. CDR3 coding DNA: TGTGCCAGCTCACAGCTCGCGCAGACAAACCCTAGCAATCAGCCCCAGCATTTT. The full variable domain, its missing parts supplied by reference TRBV18 and TRBJ1-5, is NAGVMQNPRHLVRRRGQEARLRCSPMKGHSHVYWYRQLPEEGLKFMVYLQKENIIDESGMPKERFSAEFPKEGPSILRIQQVVRGDSAAYFCASSQLAQTNPSNQPQHFGDGTRLSIL.

V gene TRBV7-2 combines with J gene TRBJ2-7; tentative D call: TRBD2 (5 bases). V gave up 0 bases and J gave up 6 bases, with 12 bases separating them. There are 14 residues in the CDR3. Germline lookup yields CDR1 SGHTA and CDR2 FQGNSA. The chain's CDR3 is CASSLAFRGSEQYF. The DNA of the CDR3 is TGTGCCAGCAGCTTAGCGTTTCGAGGGTCCGAGCAGTACTTC.

The gene calls are TRBV7-8 and TRBJ1-4; TRBD1 matches at 8 bases. The CDR3 runs 20 residues. V lost 2 bases and J lost 0; bases outside the gene matches: 14. Germline V gene lookup returns CDR1 SGHVS and CDR2 FQNEAQ. The CDR3 DNA is TGTGCCAGCAGCTTATACCCCCTAGGACAGGGAGGTTCAACTAATGAAAAACTGTTTTTT. This sequence encodes CASSLYPLGQGGSTNEKLFF.

This clone was found once. This chain connects TRBV29-1 to TRBJ1-3, with 11 bases aligning to TRBD1. The CDR3 has 15 amino acids. Germline V gene data show CDR1 as SQVTM and CDR2 as ANQGSEA. The V and J ends lost 6 bases and 0 bases, in that order; junction bases with no gene match: 4. In DNA form, the CDR3 reads TGCAGCGTCCGGACAGGGGGCAACTCTGGAAACACCATATATTTT. Its protein product is CSVRTGGNSGNTIYF. Filled out from reference TRBV29-1 and TRBJ1-3, the complete variable domain reads SAVISQKPSRDICQRGTSLTIQCQVDSQVTMMFWYRQQPGQSLTLIATANQGSEATYESGFVIDKFPISRPNLTFSTLTVSNMSPEDSSIYLCSVRTGGNSGNTIYFGEGSWLTVV.

This rearrangement joins TRBV11-2 to TRBJ2-3; no definite D call. This CDR3 has 16 amino acids. Deletions cut 5 bases from V and 3 bases from J, with 18 bases between. Looked up from germline, CDR1 is SGHAT and CDR2 is FQNNGV. The CDR3 bases are TGTGCCAGCAGCCCCGGGTGGGGAATGAGAACAGATACGCAGTATTTT. Residues: CASSPGWGMRTDTQYF. Looking up the rest from reference TRBV11-2 and TRBJ2-3 gives the full variable domain: EAGVAQSPRYKIIEKRQSVAFWCNPISGHATLYWYQQILGQGPKLLIQFQNNGVVDDSQLPKDRFSAERLKGVDSTLKIQPAKLEDSAVYLCASSPGWGMRTDTQYFGPGTRLTVL.